This T cell receptor (beta chain) was observed in a study of T cell responses to AZD1222 COVID-19 vaccine. Background on the study: Second-dose intervals near 4 or 12 weeks were combined.

The CDR3 length is 14 residues. Germline lookup yields CDR1 GTSNPN and CDR2 SVGIG (reference sequence). Trimming removed 3 bases from V and 2 bases from J, with 11 bases in between. Study conclusions and caveats: Among the donors, most were white British and more were female, and clonal diversity was possibly underestimated. The study found vaccine-associated CD4 TCRs spanning spike, dominant at 160-218 and 743-854. The study reported that nearly half of spike-specific TCRs target unmutated variant regions.

This clone was observed once. The antigen remains unidentified. This table comes from immunoSEQ multiplex PCR, and its TCRdb copy is limited to in-frame clones, with some not included. Among about 72,000 clones listed, 75% to 90% were seen once. Here the sequenced sample was peripheral blood, taken on day 0 of AZD1222 vaccination. The chain is built from TRBV30 and TRBJ1-5; D uncertain. This TCR was recovered from an adult in good health. CDR3 in DNA: TGTGCCTGGAGCGGTCAGTTAGGCAATCAGCCCCAGCATTTT. It specifies CAWSGQLGNQPQHF.